One and the same sample provided the 19 T cell receptor beta chains below, sequenced in a study of control samples from healthy donors and cancer patients (dated by TCRdb to 2019 to 2021). Library preparation employed the immunoSEQ multiplex PCR assay. TCRdb stores this immuneACCESS table with in-frame sequences only. Part of the clones is absent; in the studies checked, under half of the shortfall reflects unresolved V genes, and no reason is known for the rest. This sample is represented by tens of thousands of clones; more than 80% of them were singletons. The top ten hold approximately 14% of the sample. Sequenced material: blood. These receptors all stem from a man between 60 and 75 years old in good health.

The DNA of the CDR3 is TGTGCCAGCAGTAACAGGGACTCTGGAAACACCATATATTTT. Translated, it gives CASSNRDSGNTIYF. The chain joins TRBV6-5 to TRBJ1-3; D might be TRBD1 (6 bases). CDR1 is MNHEY, CDR2 SVGAGI, per germline. Trimming pared 5 bases from V and 0 bases from J, leaving 8 bases between. The CDR3 sequence is 14 residues long.

The genes are TRBV5-6 and TRBJ2-7; TRBD1 matches 9 bases. From germline, CDR1 is SGHDT and CDR2 YYEEEE. The V gene end was trimmed by 1 base and the J gene end by 12 bases; junction bases not matched to a gene: 8. The CDR3 runs to 13 residues. CDR3 loop: CASSLTTGQGRYF. CDR3 DNA: TGTGCCAGCAGCTTGACTACCGGACAGGGGCGGTACTTC.

The chain has TRBV6-4 and TRBJ2-1; 11 nucleotides agree with TRBD2. The junction had 9 bases not matched to a gene; V was cut back by 0 bases and J by 2 bases. CDR3 length: 19 amino acids. The germline V gene has CDR1 MRHNA and CDR2 SNTAGT. CDR3 residues: CASSDSAKLAGVTYNEQFF. Written as DNA, the CDR3 is TGTGCCAGCAGTGACTCAGCCAAACTAGCGGGAGTTACCTACAATGAGCAGTTCTTC.

This clone was picked up one time. V gene TRBV30 combines with J gene TRBJ1-1; 7 nucleotides line up with TRBD1. Trimming took 7 bases from V and 3 from J; bases not matched to a gene: 2. The CDR3 sequence is 11 residues long. Germline V gene lookup returns CDR1 GTSNPN and CDR2 SVGIG (reference sequence). The CDR3 sequence: CASQGYTEAFF. In nucleotides, the CDR3 is TGTGCCTCACAGGGGTACACTGAAGCTTTCTTT.

The CDR3 region has the DNA TGTGCCAGCAGTTTGAGGACTAGCGGCACAGATACGCAGTATTTT. Its protein product is CASSLRTSGTDTQYF. The V and J genes are TRBV6-2 or TRBV6-3 and TRBJ2-3; 9 bases fit TRBD2. Germline-derived CDR1 and CDR2 are MNHEY and SVGEGT. The trim removed 4 bases at V and 1 base at J, leaving 3 bases unmatched. This CDR3 is built from 15 residues.

The V gene is TRBV5-5, the J gene TRBJ2-7, with D uncertain. This CDR3 is 12 amino acids long. The V gene lost 3 bases and the J gene lost 11 bases, with 15 bases spanning the gap. Germline V gene sequence: CDR1 SGHKS, CDR2 YYEKEE (reference sequence). This chain's CDR3 is CASSSKLTSEYF. The CDR3 DNA reads TGTGCCAGCAGCTCGAAGTTAACGAGTGAGTACTTC.

This chain joins TRBV7-9 and TRBJ1-5; D ambiguous. V dropped 0 bases and J dropped 6 bases, with 9 bases sitting between them. The length of the CDR3 is 14 residues. Germline CDR1 and CDR2: SEHNR and FQNEAQ (reference sequence). This chain's CDR3 is CASSLATSGQPQHF. The CDR3 nucleotides read TGTGCCAGCAGCTTAGCAACATCAGGTCAGCCCCAGCATTTT. Drawing the rest from reference TRBV7-9 and TRBJ1-5, the complete variable domain is DTGVSQNPRHKITKRGQNVTFRCDPISEHNRLYWYRQTLGQGPEFLTYFQNEAQLEKSRLLSDRFSAERPKGSFSTLEIQRTEQGDSAMYLCASSLATSGQPQHFGDGTRLSIL.

This chain joins TRBV29-1 and TRBJ1-5, with TRBD1 as a possible D gene (5 bases). The germline CDR1 and CDR2 sequences are SQVTM and ANQGSEA. V was shortened by 5 bases and J by 2 bases, with 13 bases between the two germline ends. This CDR3 has 14 residues. CDR3 residues: CSVLTGSGNQPQHF. The CDR3, as DNA: TGCAGCGTTTTAACAGGTAGCGGCAATCAGCCCCAGCATTTT.

There are a few counts of this clone. The chain joins TRBV10-3 to TRBJ2-1; 11 bases agree with TRBD2. With 0 bases clipped from V and 6 bases from J, the junction kept 10 bases outside the gene matches. The CDR3 extends over 18 amino acids. Germline loops: CDR1 ENHRY, CDR2 SYGVKD. Here the CDR3 DNA reads TGTGCCATCAGTGAGTCGGCTACATGGACTAGCGGGCGCAATGAGCAGTTCTTC. Its translation is CAISESATWTSGRNEQFF.

This clone has more than one count but fewer than ten. The genes are TRBV10-3 and TRBJ1-2; the D is unclear. Trimming removed 3 bases at V and 2 bases at J, with 7 bases between. Germline assignment: CDR1 ENHRY and CDR2 SYGVKD. The CDR3 runs 13 residues. The CDR3 coding sequence is TGTGCCATCAGTGATAGCGGGAACTATGGCTACACCTTC. It yields the protein CAISDSGNYGYTF.

This chain uses TRBV4-2 with TRBJ2-3, with 7 bases fitting TRBD2. Germline CDR1 reads LGHNA; CDR2 reads YNFKEQ. The CDR3 length is 16 residues. V was pared by 0 bases and J by 2 bases, with 5 bases of the junction left unmatched. The CDR3 bases are TGTGCCAGCAGCCAAGATAGCGGGTGGGACACAGATACGCAGTATTTT. Translating it yields CASSQDSGWDTDTQYF.

This chain links TRBV29-1 with TRBJ1-2; D is possibly TRBD1 (6 bases). The germline V and J ends were trimmed by 2 bases and 7 bases, with 17 bases remaining between them. CDR1 is SQVTM, CDR2 ANQGSEA, per germline. The CDR3 is 14 amino acids. CDR3: CSVESWGHPVGYTF. CDR3 DNA sequence: TGCAGCGTTGAATCTTGGGGACACCCCGTTGGCTACACCTTC.

The V call is TRBV15, the J call TRBJ2-5, with TRBD1 identical over 7 bases. Germline loops: CDR1 LNHNV, CDR2 YYDKDF (reference sequence). There are 14 residues in the CDR3. With 0 bases clipped from V and 3 bases from J, the junction kept 1 base outside the gene matches. For the CDR3, the DNA is TGTGCCACCAGCAGAGAAACAGGGGAAGAGACCCAGTACTTC. It translates to CATSRETGEETQYF.

The chain couples TRBV28 to TRBJ2-3; 12 bases line up with TRBD2. Per the germline V gene, CDR1 is MDHEN and CDR2 is SYDVKM. With 5 bases clipped from V and 5 bases from J, the junction kept 14 bases outside the gene matches. The CDR3 spans 18 residues. Here the CDR3 DNA reads TGTGCCAGCAGTCCATATTATACCCGACTAGCGGGAGAAGATACGCAGTATTTT. This translates into CASSPYYTRLAGEDTQYF.

The rearrangement uses TRBV7-3 and TRBJ2-1; D may match TRBD1 or TRBD2 (5 bases each). The germline CDR1 and CDR2 sequences are SGHTA and FQGTGA. The CDR3 contains 15 residues. V lost 1 base, J lost 4 bases, and 11 bases lay in between. The CDR3 sequence: CASSLMGTYYNEQFF. For the CDR3, the DNA is TGTGCCAGCAGCTTAATGGGGACCTATTACAATGAGCAGTTCTTC.

V usage is TRBV6-5 and J usage is TRBJ2-5; D uncertain. The CDR3 length is 15 residues. Trimming shortened V by 8 bases and J by 1 base, and 17 bases separated the two germline ends. Germline CDR1 is MNHEY and CDR2 is SVGAGI. The DNA for the CDR3 is TGTGCCAGCCAACCCACCCGGACGGGCCAAGAGACCCAGTACTTC. Amino acid sequence: CASQPTRTGQETQYF.

The rearrangement uses TRBV6-1 and TRBJ1-6, with D maybe TRBD1 (6 bases). The V gene's germline CDR1 is MNHNS and CDR2 SASEGT. This CDR3 comprises 16 residues. Trimming stripped 0 bases from V and 8 bases from J, with 14 bases between. The CDR3 region has the DNA TGTGCCAGCAGTGAAGCCGACAGGCGGAGTCATTCACCCCTCCACTTT. Translated: CASSEADRRSHSPLHF.

In this sample, this clone turned up a few times. The CDR3 DNA is TGTGCCAGCGTAAGCACCGGGGAGCTGTTTTTT. This translates into CASVSTGELFF. The chain is built from TRBV9 and TRBJ2-2, with no clear D. Trimming removed 7 bases from V and 4 bases from J, with 5 bases in between. The V gene's germline CDR1 is SGDLS and CDR2 YYNGEE. This CDR3 comprises 11 residues. The full variable domain, rest sourced from reference TRBV9 and TRBJ2-2, is DSGVTQTPKHLITATGQRVTLRCSPRSGDLSVYWYQQSLDQGLQFLIQYYNGEERAKGNILERFSAQQFPDLHSELNLSSLELGDSALYFCASVSTGELFFGEGSRLTVL.

The V gene is TRBV30, the J gene TRBJ2-7; the match to TRBD2 covers 9 bases. V lost 0 bases and J lost 2; bases outside the gene matches: 2. Germline V gene sequence: CDR1 GTSNPN, CDR2 SVGIG (reference sequence). CDR3 length equals 14 residues. CDR3 protein: CAWSVLAGPYEQYF. The CDR3 bases are TGTGCCTGGAGTGTTCTAGCGGGACCCTACGAGCAGTACTTC.